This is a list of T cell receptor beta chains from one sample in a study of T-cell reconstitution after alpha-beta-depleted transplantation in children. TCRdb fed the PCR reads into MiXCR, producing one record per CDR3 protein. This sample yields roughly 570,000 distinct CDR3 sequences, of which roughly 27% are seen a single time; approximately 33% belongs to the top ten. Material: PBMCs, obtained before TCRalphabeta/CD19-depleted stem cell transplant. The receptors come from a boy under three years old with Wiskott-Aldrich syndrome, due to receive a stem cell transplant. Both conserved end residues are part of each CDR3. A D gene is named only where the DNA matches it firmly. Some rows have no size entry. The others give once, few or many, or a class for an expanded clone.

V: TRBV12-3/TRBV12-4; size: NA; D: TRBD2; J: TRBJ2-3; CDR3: CASSFRLAESTDTQYF; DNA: TGTGCCAGCAGTTTCAGACTAGCGGAAAGCACAGATACGCAGTATTTT
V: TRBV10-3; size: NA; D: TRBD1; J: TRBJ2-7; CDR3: CAISEGGHEQYF; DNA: TGTGCCATCAGTGAAGGGGGCCACGAGCAGTACTTC
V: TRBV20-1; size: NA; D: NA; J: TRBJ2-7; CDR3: CSASDKSYEQYF; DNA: TGCAGTGCTTCGGACAAATCCTACGAGCAGTACTTC
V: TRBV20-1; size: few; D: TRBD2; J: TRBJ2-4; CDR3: CSANRLAGGTTSLAKNIQYF; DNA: TGCAGTGCTAATAGACTAGCGGGAGGGACCACTTCTCTAGCCAAAAACATTCAGTACTTC
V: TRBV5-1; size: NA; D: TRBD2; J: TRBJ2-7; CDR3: CASSLGTSGKLYYEQYF; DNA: TGCGCCAGCAGCCTCGGGACTAGCGGGAAACTGTACTACGAGCAGTACTTC
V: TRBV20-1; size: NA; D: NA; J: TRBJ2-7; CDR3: CSARDIRVPYEQYF; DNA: TGCAGTGCTAGAGATATTAGGGTACCCTACGAGCAGTACTTC
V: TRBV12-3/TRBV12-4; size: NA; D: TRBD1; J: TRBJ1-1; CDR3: CASMPLRTGFEAFF; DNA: TGTGCCAGCATGCCACTACGGACAGGCTTTGAAGCTTTCTTT
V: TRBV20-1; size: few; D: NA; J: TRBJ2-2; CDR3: CSARGGGRTGELFF; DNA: TGCAGTGCTAGAGGAGGGGGGCGGACCGGGGAGCTGTTTTTT
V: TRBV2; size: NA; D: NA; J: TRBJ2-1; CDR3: CASSAEGFGNEQFF; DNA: TGTGCCAGCAGCGCGGAGGGTTTTGGAAATGAGCAGTTCTTC
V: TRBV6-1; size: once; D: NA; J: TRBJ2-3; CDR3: CASILTGTDTQYF; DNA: TGTGCCAGCATACTAACTGGCACAGATACGCAGTATTTT
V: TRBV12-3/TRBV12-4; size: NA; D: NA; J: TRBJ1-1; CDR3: CASSPTDGGAFF; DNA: TGTGCCAGCAGTCCGACGGACGGCGGAGCTTTCTTT
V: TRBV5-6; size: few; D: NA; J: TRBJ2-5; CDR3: CASSSSEQETQYF; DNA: TGTGCCAGCAGCTCGTCAGAACAAGAGACCCAGTACTTC
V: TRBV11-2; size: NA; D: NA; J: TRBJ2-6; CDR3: CASSLSRTLTSGANVLTF; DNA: TGTGCCAGCAGCTTAAGTAGGACGCTCACCTCTGGGGCCAACGTCCTGACTTTC
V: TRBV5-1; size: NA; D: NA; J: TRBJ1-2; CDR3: CASSLGPRQNYGYTF; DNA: TGCGCCAGCAGCTTGGGGCCCCGGCAGAACTATGGCTACACCTTC
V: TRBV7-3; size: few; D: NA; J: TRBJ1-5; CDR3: CASSLRTGKGNQPQHF; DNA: TGTGCCAGCAGCCTACGAACAGGGAAGGGCAATCAGCCCCAGCATTTT
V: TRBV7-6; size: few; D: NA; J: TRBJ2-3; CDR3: CASSLAGAGPDTQYF; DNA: TGTGCCAGCAGCTTAGCGGGGGCAGGACCAGATACGCAGTATTTT
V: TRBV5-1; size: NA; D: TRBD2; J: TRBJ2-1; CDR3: CASSRGLDDEQFF; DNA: TGCGCCAGCAGCCGAGGACTAGACGATGAGCAGTTCTTC
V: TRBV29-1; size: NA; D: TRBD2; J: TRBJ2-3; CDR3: CSVEEGRVNSDTQYF; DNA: TGCAGCGTTGAGGAGGGGAGGGTGAACTCAGATACGCAGTATTTT
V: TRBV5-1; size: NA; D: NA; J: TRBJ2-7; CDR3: CASSRDNIYEQYF; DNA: TGCGCCAGCAGCCGGGACAATATCTACGAGCAGTACTTC
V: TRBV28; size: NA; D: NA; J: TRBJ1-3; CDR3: CASSLLRTSGNTIYF; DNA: TGTGCCAGCAGCTTATTGAGGACCTCTGGAAACACCATATATTTT
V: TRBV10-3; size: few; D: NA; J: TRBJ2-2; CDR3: CAIGDDGTGELFF; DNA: TGTGCCATCGGGGACGACGGCACCGGGGAGCTGTTTTTT
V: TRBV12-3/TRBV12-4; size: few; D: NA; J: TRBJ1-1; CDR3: CASRNQGNTEAFF; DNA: TGTGCCAGCCGGAATCAGGGGAACACTGAAGCTTTCTTT
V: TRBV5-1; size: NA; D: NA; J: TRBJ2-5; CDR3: CASSLDKEAQYF; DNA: TGCGCCAGCAGCTTGGATAAGGAGGCCCAGTACTTC
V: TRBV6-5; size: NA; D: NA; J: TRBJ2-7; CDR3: CASSYLRGEQYF; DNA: TGTGCCAGCAGTTACCTGAGGGGCGAGCAGTACTTC
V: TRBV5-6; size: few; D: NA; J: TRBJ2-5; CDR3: CASSLVGSAETQYF; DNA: TGTGCCAGCAGCTTGGTCGGGTCAGCTGAGACCCAGTACTTC
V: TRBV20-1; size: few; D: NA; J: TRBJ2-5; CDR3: CSARDRVRVQETQYF; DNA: TGCAGTGCTAGAGATCGGGTTAGGGTCCAAGAGACCCAGTACTTC
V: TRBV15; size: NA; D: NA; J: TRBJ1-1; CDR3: CATSARTGAGPTEAFF; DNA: TGTGCCACCAGCGCCCGAACGGGGGCTGGTCCCACTGAAGCTTTCTTT
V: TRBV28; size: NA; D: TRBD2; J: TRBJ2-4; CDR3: CASSPLAGLAKNIQYF; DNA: TGTGCCAGCAGCCCTCTAGCGGGGTTAGCCAAAAACATTCAGTACTTC
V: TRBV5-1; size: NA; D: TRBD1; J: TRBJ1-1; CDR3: CASSWGDRGGEAFF; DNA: TGCGCCAGCAGCTGGGGTGACAGGGGGGGTGAAGCTTTCTTT
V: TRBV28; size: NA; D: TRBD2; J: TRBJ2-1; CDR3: CASSLGGVAEQFF; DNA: TGTGCCAGCAGTTTAGGGGGGGTTGCTGAGCAGTTCTTC
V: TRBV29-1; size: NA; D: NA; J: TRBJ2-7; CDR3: CSVGFSDPYEQYF; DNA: TGCAGCGTTGGGTTTTCAGATCCCTACGAGCAGTACTTC
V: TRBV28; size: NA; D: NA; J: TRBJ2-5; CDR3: CAIQGQETQYF; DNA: TGTGCCATACAGGGACAAGAGACCCAGTACTTC
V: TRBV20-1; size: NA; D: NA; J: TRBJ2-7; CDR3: CSAILLREQYF; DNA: TGCAGTGCTATACTTCTCAGGGAGCAGTACTTC
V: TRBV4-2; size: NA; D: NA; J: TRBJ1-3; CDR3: CASSQDRDPAGNTIYF; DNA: TGTGCCAGCAGCCAAGATAGGGACCCGGCTGGAAACACCATATATTTT